Here is one T cell receptor (beta chain) with its context. The data stem from a study of cytomegalovirus exposure and HLA in healthy donors. Using immunoSEQ multiplex PCR, the repertoire was profiled, and TCRdb retains in-frame clones only, with some absent. The sample contains more than 110,000 clones, 84% of which appear only once. This clonotype was sampled from a woman aged 25 to 39 in good health and CMV-seronegative. The specimen sequenced was PBMCs.

CDR3 DNA sequence: TGTGCCACCAGCAGGACCGGGACTAGCGGGGCTGCGAGGGGTTATACGCAGTATTTT. This encodes CATSRTGTSGAARGYTQYF. The chain has TRBV15 and TRBJ2-3, with 13 bases that match TRBD2. CDR1 and CDR2 (germline): LNHNV, YYDKDF (reference sequence). V gave up 3 bases and J gave up 7 bases; unmatched junction bases: 16. The CDR3 length is 19 residues.